The clone carrying this T cell receptor (beta chain) was picked up one time. It was with 60 Vbeta and 13 Jbeta primers that the PCR ran. TCRdb's table, derived via immunoSEQ multiplex PCR, lists solely in-frame clones and lacks some. The sample has some 70,000 clones; around 78% are singletons. The sample belongs to a study of cytomegalovirus exposure and HLA in healthy donors. CDR3 length: 14 amino acids. CDR1 KGHSH and CDR2 LQKENI come from the germline V gene. Trimming pared 4 bases from V and 5 bases from J, leaving 14 bases between. Sequencing used PBMCs. V gene TRBV18 combines with J gene TRBJ2-5; D possibly corresponds to TRBD2 (6 bases). The origin of this receptor is a man aged 45-65 years in good health and CMV-seronegative. CDR3: CASSLGGAAETQYF. CDR3 coding DNA: TGTGCCAGCTCACTAGGCGGGGCGGCGGAGACCCAGTACTTC. Filled out from reference TRBV18 and TRBJ2-5, the complete variable domain reads NAGVMQNPRHLVRRRGQEARLRCSPMKGHSHVYWYRQLPEEGLKFMVYLQKENIIDESGMPKERFSAEFPKEGPSILRIQQVVRGDSAAYFCASSLGGAAETQYFGPGTRLLVL.